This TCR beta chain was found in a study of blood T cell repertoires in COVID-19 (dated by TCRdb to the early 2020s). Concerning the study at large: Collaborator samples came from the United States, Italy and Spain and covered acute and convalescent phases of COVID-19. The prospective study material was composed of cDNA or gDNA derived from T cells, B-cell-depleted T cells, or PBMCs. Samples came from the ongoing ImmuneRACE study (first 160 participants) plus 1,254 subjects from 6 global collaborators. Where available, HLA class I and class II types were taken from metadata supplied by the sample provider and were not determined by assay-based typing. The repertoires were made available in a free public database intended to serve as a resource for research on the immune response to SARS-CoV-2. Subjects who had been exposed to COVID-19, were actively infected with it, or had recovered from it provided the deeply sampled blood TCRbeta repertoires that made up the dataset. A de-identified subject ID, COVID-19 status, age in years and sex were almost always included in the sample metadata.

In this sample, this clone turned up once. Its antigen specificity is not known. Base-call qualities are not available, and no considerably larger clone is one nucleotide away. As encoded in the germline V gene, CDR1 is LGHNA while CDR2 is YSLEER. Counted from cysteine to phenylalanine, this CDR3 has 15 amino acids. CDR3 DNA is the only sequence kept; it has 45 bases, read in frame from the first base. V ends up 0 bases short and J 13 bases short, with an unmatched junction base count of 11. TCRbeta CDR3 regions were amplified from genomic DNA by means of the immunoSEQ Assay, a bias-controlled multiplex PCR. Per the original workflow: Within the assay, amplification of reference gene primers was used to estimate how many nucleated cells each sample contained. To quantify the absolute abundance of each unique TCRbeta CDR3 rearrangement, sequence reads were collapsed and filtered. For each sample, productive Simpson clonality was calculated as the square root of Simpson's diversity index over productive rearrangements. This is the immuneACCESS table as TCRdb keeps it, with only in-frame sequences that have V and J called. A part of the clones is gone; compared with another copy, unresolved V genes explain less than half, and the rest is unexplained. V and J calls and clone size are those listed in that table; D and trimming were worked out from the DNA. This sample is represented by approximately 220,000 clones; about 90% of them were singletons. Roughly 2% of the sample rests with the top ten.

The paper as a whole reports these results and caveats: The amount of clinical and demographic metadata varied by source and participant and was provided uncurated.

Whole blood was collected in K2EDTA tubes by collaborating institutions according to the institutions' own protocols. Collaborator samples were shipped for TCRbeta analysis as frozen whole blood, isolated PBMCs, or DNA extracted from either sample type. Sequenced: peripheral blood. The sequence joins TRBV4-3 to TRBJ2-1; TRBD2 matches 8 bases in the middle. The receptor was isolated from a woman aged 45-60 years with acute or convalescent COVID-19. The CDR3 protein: CASSQDLPSGGVQFF. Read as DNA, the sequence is TGCGCCAGCAGCCAAGATTTACCGTCCGGGGGGGTCCAGTTCTTC.